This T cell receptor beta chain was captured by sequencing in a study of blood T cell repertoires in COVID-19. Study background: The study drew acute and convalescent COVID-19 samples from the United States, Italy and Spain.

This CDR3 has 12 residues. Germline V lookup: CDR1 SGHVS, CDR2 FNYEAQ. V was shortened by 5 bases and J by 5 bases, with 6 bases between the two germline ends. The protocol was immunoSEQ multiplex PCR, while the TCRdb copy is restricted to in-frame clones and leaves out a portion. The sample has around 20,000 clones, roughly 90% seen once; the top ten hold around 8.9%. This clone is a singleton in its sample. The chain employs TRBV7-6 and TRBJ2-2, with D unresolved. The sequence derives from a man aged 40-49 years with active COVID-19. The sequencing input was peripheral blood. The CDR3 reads CASSRFTGELFF. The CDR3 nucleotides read TGTGCCAGCAGCCGGTTTACCGGGGAGCTGTTTTTT.